Listed here are 18 T cell receptor beta chains from one sample, sequenced in a study of T cell changes during pregnancy in multiple sclerosis. TCRdb's table, derived via immunoSEQ multiplex PCR, lists solely in-frame clones and lacks some. In the table there are nearly 80,000 clones, approximately 94% of which are singletons. The specimen comprised CD4+ T cells from peripheral blood mononuclear cells, sampled before pregnancy. The receptors stem from a female donor with multiple sclerosis, enrolled in a pregnancy study.

This chain uses TRBV30 with TRBJ2-7, with D possibly being TRBD1 (6 bases). Per germline, CDR1 GTSNPN and CDR2 SVGIG (reference sequence). This CDR3 has 15 residues. V dropped 2 bases and J dropped 6 bases, with 20 bases sitting between them. DNA of the CDR3: TGTGCCTGGAGTTTAGCGTTAATTGTAGGGGGCGAGCAGTACTTC. As protein: CAWSLALIVGGEQYF.

The chain couples TRBV30 to TRBJ2-7, with D hard to call. This CDR3 comprises 12 residues. V lost 4 bases and J lost 5, with 12 bases in between. CDR1 is GTSNPN, CDR2 SVGIG, per germline (reference sequence). CDR3 loop: CAWKPSVHEQYF. As DNA, the CDR3 is TGTGCCTGGAAACCGTCGGTCCACGAGCAGTACTTC. Together with reference TRBV30 and TRBJ2-7, the CDR3 gives the full variable domain: SQTIHQWPATLVQPVGSPLSLECTVEGTSNPNLYWYRQAAGRGLQLLFYSVGIGQISSEVPQNLSASRPQDRQFILSSKKLLLSDSGFYLCAWKPSVHEQYFGPGTRLTVT.

V is TRBV19 and J is TRBJ1-5; TRBD1 matches at 9 bases. V dropped 4 bases and J dropped 7; count of bases not matched to a gene: 5. The CDR3 is 14 amino acids. Per the germline V gene, CDR1 is LNHDA and CDR2 is SQIVND (reference sequence). CDR3: CASSKGQGGQPQHF. Here the CDR3 DNA reads TGTGCCAGTAGTAAGGGACAGGGAGGCCAGCCCCAGCATTTT.

CDR3 sequence reads: CASSTGIPYGYTF. Written as DNA, the CDR3 is TGTGCCAGCAGTACCGGGATTCCTTATGGCTACACCTTC. The chain carries TRBV28 and TRBJ1-2; the D is unclear. V dropped 5 bases and J dropped 5 bases, with 12 bases sitting between them. Germline V gene sequence: CDR1 MDHEN, CDR2 SYDVKM. This CDR3 contains 13 residues.

The chain carries TRBV28 and TRBJ1-2, with 7 bases aligning to TRBD1. The CDR3 is 12 residues long. Germline-derived CDR1 and CDR2 are MDHEN and SYDVKM. Losses at the gene ends were 5 bases for V and 8 bases for J; bases not matched to a gene: 5. CDR3 coding DNA: TGTGCCAGCAGTACAGGGGTAAAAGGCTACACCTTC. Encoded protein: CASSTGVKGYTF.

The chain has TRBV6-1 and TRBJ1-1, with D hard to call. The CDR3 is 13 residues long. Between the trimmed V and J ends, which lost 10 bases and 3 bases, there was a span of 15 bases. Germline-derived CDR1 and CDR2 are MNHNS and SASEGT. CDR3 sequence (DNA): TGTGCCACTACTAGGGTGTTGGACACTGAAGCTTTCTTT. Protein product: CATTRVLDTEAFF.

This chain connects TRBV18 to TRBJ2-3; D may be TRBD2 (6 bases). Germline V lookup: CDR1 KGHSH, CDR2 LQKENI. This CDR3 has 13 residues. The V gene lost 0 bases and the J gene lost 6 bases, with 7 bases spanning the gap. CDR3 amino acids: CASSPPGGDTQYF. CDR3 nucleotides: TGTGCCAGCTCACCACCTGGGGGGGATACGCAGTATTTT.

The V and J genes are TRBV28 and TRBJ2-3; D is possibly TRBD2 (6 bases). Germline lookup yields CDR1 MDHEN and CDR2 SYDVKM. This CDR3 has 16 amino acids. V lost 4 bases and J lost 3, with 17 bases in between. The CDR3 DNA reads TGTGCCAGCAGTTCGCTAACACTAGCTCAGACAGATACGCAGTATTTT. Protein product: CASSSLTLAQTDTQYF.

This chain uses TRBV10-3 with TRBJ1-1; D remains unclear. The germline V and J ends were trimmed by 3 bases and 4 bases, with 12 bases remaining between them. Germline assignment: CDR1 ENHRY and CDR2 SYGVKD. This CDR3 spans 14 amino acids. The CDR3 sequence: CAISELVETTEAFF. The DNA for the CDR3 is TGTGCCATCAGTGAATTAGTGGAGACCACTGAAGCTTTCTTT.

For the CDR3, the DNA is TGTGCCAGCAGTGACGGCGGCTATGGCTACACCTTC. It codes for CASSDGGYGYTF. J is TRBJ1-2 and V is TRBV6-4, with no clear D. The germline V gene has CDR1 MRHNA and CDR2 SNTAGT. The V end was cut by 2 bases, the J end by 4 bases, with 5 bases between. This CDR3 region has 12 residues.

This rearrangement joins TRBV10-2 to TRBJ1-1; D uncertain. V was cut by 4 bases and J by 6 bases, with 21 bases left in between. Per germline, CDR1 WSHSY and CDR2 SAAADI. The CDR3 spans 16 residues. The CDR3 nucleotides are TGCGCCAGCAGTGCCGTTCAGACACCCCGGCCCGCTGAAGCTTTCTTT. Amino acid sequence: CASSAVQTPRPAEAFF.

This chain links TRBV2 with TRBJ1-1; TRBD1 matches 7 bases. The CDR3 is made up of 14 amino acids. Germline V gene lookup returns CDR1 SNHLY and CDR2 FYNNEI. Trimming at V came to 6 bases and at J to 4 bases, leaving 8 bases not matched to a gene. DNA of the CDR3: TGTGCCAGCAGGCGGGGACAGCGAGGCACTGAAGCTTTCTTT. The encoded protein is CASRRGQRGTEAFF.

The CDR3 nucleotides are TGCGCCAGCAGCTGGTCGGAGGGAGCAGGAAACACCATATATTTT. Translating gives CASSWSEGAGNTIYF. The chain uses TRBV5-1 and TRBJ1-3, with D unclear. The CDR3 is 15 amino acids. Germline V gene lookup returns CDR1 SGHRS and CDR2 YFSETQ. V lost 3 bases and J 4 bases, leaving 14 bases between the germline ends.

The V gene is TRBV4-2, the J gene TRBJ2-2; maybe TRBD2 (5 bases). Trimming left V 4 bases short and J 4 bases short, with 22 bases between. CDR1 and CDR2 (germline): LGHNA, YNFKEQ. There are 18 residues in the CDR3. The CDR3 DNA is TGTGCCAGCAGCCTGATGGCCACCGGGATCGCGGCCACCGGGGAGCTGTTTTTT. As protein: CASSLMATGIAATGELFF.

This clone showed up just once. V usage is TRBV5-6 and J usage is TRBJ2-1; 11 bases match TRBD2. Germline CDR1 SGHDT, CDR2 YYEEEE. The CDR3 runs to 18 residues. V lost 3 bases and J lost 13; bases outside the gene matches: 21. CDR3 loop: CASSWNEVAGGPLLGQFF. The CDR3 nucleotides are TGTGCCAGCAGCTGGAACGAAGTAGCGGGAGGGCCCCTACTCGGCCAGTTCTTC.

The rearrangement links TRBV4-2 to TRBJ1-4; no clear D gene. CDR1 LGHNA and CDR2 YNFKEQ come from the germline V gene. This CDR3 comprises 15 residues. Trimming removed 0 bases at V and 7 bases at J, with 12 bases between. CDR3 in DNA: TGTGCCAGCAGCCAAGAACTAGGGAGTAGTGAAAAACTGTTTTTT. Residues: CASSQELGSSEKLFF.

The chain couples TRBV5-1 to TRBJ2-1; 11 nucleotides match TRBD2. In germline, CDR1 is SGHRS, CDR2 YFSETQ. The CDR3 consists of 13 residues. V lost 4 bases, J lost 10 bases, and 4 bases stayed unmatched. The CDR3 spells CASSAGTSGEQFF. The CDR3 DNA sequence: TGCGCCAGCAGCGCGGGGACTAGCGGCGAGCAGTTCTTC.

Written as DNA, the CDR3 is TGTGCCAGCAGCAAGAGGGACCAAGAGACCCAGTACTTC. As protein: CASSKRDQETQYF. The chain couples TRBV11-2 to TRBJ2-5; tentative D call: TRBD2 (5 bases). CDR1 and CDR2 (germline): SGHAT, FQNNGV. V lost 5 bases to trimming and J lost 0 bases, with 7 bases between them. The CDR3 loop spans 13 amino acids.